This TCR beta chain was sequenced during a study of early T cells in non-severe SARS-CoV-2 infection. At the level of the study: Sequenced bulk RNA came from whole blood that was unsorted, and chains were unpaired.

Individual cDNA molecules received unique molecular identifiers. TCRdb reprocessed the 5' RACE reads via MiXCR and lists one record per CDR3 protein. The sample includes under 70,000 distinct CDR3 sequences, 9.5% to 13% of them seen just once. Findings and caveats of the study: VDJdb-based annotation leaned toward anti-spike CD8 responses and missed private and CD4 specificities.

Concerning this clonotype: No antigen is known for it.

Sample: whole blood. The TCR sequence derives from an adult who was a healthcare worker with PCR-confirmed SARS-CoV-2 infection or an uninfected control (not recorded which).

CDR3 amino acids: CATSQRYIAGGPYNEQFF. As DNA, the CDR3 is TGTGCCACCTCGCAGAGATATATAGCGGGGGGGCCCTACAATGAGCAGTTCTTC. This rearrangement joins TRBV15 to TRBJ2-1; 11 bases map to TRBD2. Germline V CDR1 and CDR2: LNHNV, YYDKDF (reference sequence). This CDR3 contains 18 residues. The trim removed 8 bases at V and 2 bases at J, leaving 14 bases unmatched.